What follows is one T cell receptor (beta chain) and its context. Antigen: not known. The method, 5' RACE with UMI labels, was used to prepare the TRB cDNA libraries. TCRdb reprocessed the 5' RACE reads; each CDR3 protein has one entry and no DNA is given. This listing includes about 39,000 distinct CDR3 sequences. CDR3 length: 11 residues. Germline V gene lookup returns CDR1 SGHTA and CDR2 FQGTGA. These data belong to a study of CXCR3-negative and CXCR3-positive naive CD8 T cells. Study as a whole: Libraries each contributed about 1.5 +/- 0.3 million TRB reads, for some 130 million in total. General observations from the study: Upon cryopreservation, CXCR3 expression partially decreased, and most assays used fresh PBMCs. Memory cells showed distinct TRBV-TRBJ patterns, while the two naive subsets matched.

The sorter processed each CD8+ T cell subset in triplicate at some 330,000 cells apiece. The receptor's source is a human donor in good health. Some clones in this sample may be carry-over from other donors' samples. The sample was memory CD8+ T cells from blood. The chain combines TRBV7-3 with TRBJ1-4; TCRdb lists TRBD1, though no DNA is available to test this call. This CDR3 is CASSFQSPGGF.